This TCR beta chain is from a study of T cell repertoires in cytomegalovirus infection. Study details: Shared public TCR beta signatures pointed to both CMV infection and a matching HLA type.

Findings and caveats of the study: HLA-C-restricted CMV-specific TCR beta clonotypes prevailed in the ex vivo response.

This clonotype was seen only a few times. Antigen: not known. TCRdb recomputed calls from the reads with MiXCR, one row per CDR3 protein. Of around 450,000 distinct CDR3 sequences listed, approximately 31% are singletons. The CDR3 extends over 15 amino acids. V lost 6 bases and J lost 4; bases outside the gene matches: 9. Germline CDR1 is LNHDA and CDR2 is SQIVND (reference sequence). Material for sequencing was PBMCs. The V gene is TRBV19, the J gene TRBJ2-3, with 8 nucleotides matching TRBD1. The TCR was taken from a human donor in good health (CMV status not recorded). Some clones in this sample may be carry-over from other donors' samples. The CDR3 reads CASSPTGAPSDTQYF. The CDR3 nucleotides read TGTGCCAGTAGCCCGACAGGGGCGCCTTCAGATACGCAGTATTTT. Full variable domain (rest looked up from reference TRBV19 and TRBJ2-3): DGGITQSPKYLFRKEGQNVTLSCEQNLNHDAMYWYRQDPGQGLRLIYYSQIVNDFQKGDIAEGYSVSREKKESFPLTVTSAQKNPTAFYLCASSPTGAPSDTQYFGPGTRLTVL.